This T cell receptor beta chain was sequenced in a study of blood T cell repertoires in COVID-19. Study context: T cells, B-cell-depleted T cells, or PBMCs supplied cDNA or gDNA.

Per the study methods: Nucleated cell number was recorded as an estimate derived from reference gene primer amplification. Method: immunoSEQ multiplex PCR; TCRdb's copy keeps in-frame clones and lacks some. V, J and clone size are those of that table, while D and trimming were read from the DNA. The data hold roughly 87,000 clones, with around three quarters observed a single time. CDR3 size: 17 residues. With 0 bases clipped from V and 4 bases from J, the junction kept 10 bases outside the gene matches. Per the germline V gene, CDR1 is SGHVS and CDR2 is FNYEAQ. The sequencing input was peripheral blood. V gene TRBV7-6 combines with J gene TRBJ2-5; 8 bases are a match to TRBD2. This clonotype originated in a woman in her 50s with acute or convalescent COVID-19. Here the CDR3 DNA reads TGTGCCAGCAGCTTAGCGTCGGCGGCGGGGGGCCTAGAGACCCAGTACTTC. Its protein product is CASSLASAAGGLETQYF.